This TCR beta chain was profiled in a study of OX40 agonist ivuxolimab in advanced cancers. Study information: The patients received agonistic anti-OX40 (CD134) antibody ivuxolimab. Patients with prior anti-PD-1, anti-PD-L1 or anti-CTLA-4 therapy were eligible; 40% had some.

Concerning this clone itself: Its target is not known.

Patients were ruled out by autoimmune disease history or systemic immunosuppression. General study findings and limits: Relative to CD4+ cells, CD8+ T cells on average had more expanded clones.

The data were produced by immunoSEQ multiplex PCR, yet TCRdb's version contains in-frame clones alone and is incomplete. The sample has fewer than 85,000 clones; around 82% are singletons. The source material was CD4+ or CD8+ T cells sorted from blood, sampled in a trial of the OX40 agonist ivuxolimab. This sequence originates from an adult with an advanced solid tumor such as melanoma, head and neck, liver or kidney cancer.

CDR3 residues: CASSLYPSTGELFF. In DNA, the CDR3 is TGTGCCAGCAGTTTATACCCGAGCACCGGGGAGCTGTTTTTT. The rearrangement links TRBV28 to TRBJ2-2; D remains unclear. Germline V lookup: CDR1 MDHEN, CDR2 SYDVKM. The V and J ends lost 1 base and 4 bases respectively, with 7 bases between them. There are 14 residues in the CDR3.